This TCR beta chain is from a study of blood T cell repertoires in COVID-19. For the study at large: The United States, Italy and Spain were the sources of the acute and convalescent COVID-19 samples. The cDNA or gDNA used as material had been derived from T cells, B-cell-depleted T cells, or PBMCs.

Cohort 3 recovery required two negative PCRs, clearance, or symptom resolution. V lost 6 bases and J lost 11; bases outside the gene matches: 3. The CDR3 length is 11 residues. Germline V CDR1 and CDR2: LNHDA, SQIVND (reference sequence). Study processing details: Amplification of reference gene primers provided the estimated nucleated cell counts. Method: immunoSEQ multiplex PCR; TCRdb's copy keeps in-frame clones and lacks some. The V and J calls and the clone size are those of that table, but D and trimming were determined from the DNA. This table holds about 330,000 clones, over 75% found once. The chain recombines TRBV19 with TRBJ1-1; 10 nucleotides align to TRBD1. Sequenced input: PBMCs or T cells enriched from blood (not recorded which). This clonotype was obtained from a woman aged 25 to 39 who had recovered from COVID-19. The CDR3 loop is CASSWGQGAFF. The CDR3 coding sequence is TGTGCCAGTAGCTGGGGACAGGGGGCTTTCTTT.